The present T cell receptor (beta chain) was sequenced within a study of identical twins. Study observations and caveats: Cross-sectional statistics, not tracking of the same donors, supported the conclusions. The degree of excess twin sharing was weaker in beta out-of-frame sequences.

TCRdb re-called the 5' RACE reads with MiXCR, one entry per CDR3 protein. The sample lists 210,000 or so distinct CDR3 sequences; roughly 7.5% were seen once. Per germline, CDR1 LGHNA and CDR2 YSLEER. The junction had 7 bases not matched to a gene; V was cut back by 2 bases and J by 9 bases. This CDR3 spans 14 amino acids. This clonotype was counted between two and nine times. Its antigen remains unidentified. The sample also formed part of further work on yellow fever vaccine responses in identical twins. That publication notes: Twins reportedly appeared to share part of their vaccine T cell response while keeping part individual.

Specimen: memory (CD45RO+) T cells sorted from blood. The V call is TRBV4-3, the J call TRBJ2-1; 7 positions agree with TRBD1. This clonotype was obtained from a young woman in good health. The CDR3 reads CASSQNRAGGEQFF. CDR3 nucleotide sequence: TGCGCCAGCAGCCAAAACCGGGCAGGGGGTGAGCAGTTCTTC.